Listed below are T cell receptor beta chains from one sample, sequenced in a study of the immune and genomic landscape of osteosarcoma. Some clones are missing from TCRdb's copy, which holds only in-frame ones; the method was immunoSEQ multiplex PCR. The sample has about 10,000 clones; 60% to 85% are singletons. Material: osteosarcoma tumor tissue from the lung. These TCRs come from a human donor with osteosarcoma. Both conserved end residues are part of each CDR3. D genes are given only for firm matches. The size field is filled for only some rows; it gives once, few, many or a size class.

DNA	CDR3	size	length	V	J	D
TGTGCCAGCAGCTTAAATACGGGACTGGGCACGGATACGCAGTATTTT	CASSLNTGLGTDTQYF	once	16	TRBV7-8	TRBJ2-3	.
TGCGCCAGCAGTGAGTCGCCCGGGTGGGGCACTGAAGCTTTCTTT	CASSESPGWGTEAFF	.	15	TRBV10-1	TRBJ1-1	.
TGTGCCAGCAGTGAAACAACGGTTACCGGGGAGCTGTTTTTT	CASSETTVTGELFF	.	14	TRBV6-4	TRBJ2-2	.
TGTGCCTGGAGACCGGATCCCGATCAGCCCCAGCATTTT	CAWRPDPDQPQHF	.	13	TRBV30	TRBJ1-5	.
TGTGCCAGCGCGACAGGTACAGAGACCCAGTACTTC	CASATGTETQYF	.	12	TRBV6-1	TRBJ2-5	.
TGCGCCAGCAGCTTGCCCCGGGACAGGGGGTTCCACGAGCAGTACTTC	CASSLPRDRGFHEQYF	.	16	TRBV5-1	TRBJ2-7	TRBD1
TGTGCCAGTAAGGAGCAGTACAATAGCAGGCAGCCCCAGCATTTT	CASKEQYNSRQPQHF	medium-sized	15	TRBV19	TRBJ1-5	.
TGTGCCAGCTCACCAGTAGGGAACATTCAGTACTTC	CASSPVGNIQYF	.	12	TRBV18	TRBJ2-4	.
TGTGCCAGCAGTTTATACGCATCAACTAATGAAAAACTGTTTTTT	CASSLYASTNEKLFF	.	15	TRBV28	TRBJ1-4	.
TGTGCCAGCAGCGTAGAGGGACAGTCCTACAATGAGCAGTTCTTC	CASSVEGQSYNEQFF	.	15	TRBV9	TRBJ2-1	TRBD1
TGTGCCAGCAGCCCTAGCGGGAGGGGTTGGGAGACCCAGTACTTC	CASSPSGRGWETQYF	.	15	TRBV11-2	TRBJ2-5	TRBD2
TGTGCCAGCAGCCCCGCGTCTAGCGGATATAACACCGGGGAGCTGTTTTTT	CASSPASSGYNTGELFF	.	17	TRBV7-3	TRBJ2-2	TRBD2
TGTGCCAGCAGCAAAGCTGGCAGGACTAGCGGGTACGAGCAGTACTTC	CASSKAGRTSGYEQYF	.	16	TRBV21-1	TRBJ2-7	.
TGTGCCAGTAGTTGGGGCAGCCCCACTCACGAGCAGTACTTC	CASSWGSPTHEQYF	.	14	TRBV19	TRBJ2-7	.
TGTGCCAGCAGCACGCGGGACGGGCTCTACGAGCAGTACTTC	CASSTRDGLYEQYF	.	14	TRBV9	TRBJ2-7	.
TGTGCCAGCAGCCTACAAAATCCTAGCGCTGCCTACAATGAGCAGTTCTTC	CASSLQNPSAAYNEQFF	.	17	TRBV7-2	TRBJ2-1	.
TGTGCCAGCAGTGGGATGACAGGCCCCAATCCACAAGAGACCCAGTACTTC	CASSGMTGPNPQETQYF	.	17	TRBV2	TRBJ2-5	.
TGTGCCAGCAGCTTGGCCTTGGGGCAGAACTATGGCTACACCTTC	CASSLALGQNYGYTF	.	15	TRBV5-4	TRBJ1-2	.